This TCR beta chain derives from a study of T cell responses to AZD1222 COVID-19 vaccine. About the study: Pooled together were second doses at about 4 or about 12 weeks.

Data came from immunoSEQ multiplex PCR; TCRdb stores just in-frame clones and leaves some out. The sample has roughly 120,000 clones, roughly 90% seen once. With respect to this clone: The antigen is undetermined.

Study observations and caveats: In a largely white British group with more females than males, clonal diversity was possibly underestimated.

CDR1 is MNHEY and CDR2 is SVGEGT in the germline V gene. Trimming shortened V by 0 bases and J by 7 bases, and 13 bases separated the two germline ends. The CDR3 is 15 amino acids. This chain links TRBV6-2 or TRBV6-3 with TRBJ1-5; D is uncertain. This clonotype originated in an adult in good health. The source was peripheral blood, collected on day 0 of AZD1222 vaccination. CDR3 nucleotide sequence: TGTGCCAGCAGTTACTCGAAGGCAGGTCACCAGCCCCAGCATTTT. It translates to CASSYSKAGHQPQHF.